The 13 T cell receptor beta chains below come from one sample, sequenced in a study of blood T cell repertoires in COVID-19. Only in-frame clones appear in the TCRdb table, and some are missing; sequencing was by immunoSEQ multiplex PCR. The table lists about 310,000 clones, 75% to 90% of them singletons. Material: peripheral blood. The receptors were sampled from a woman between 25 and 40 years old with COVID-19, enrolled during active disease.

The chain employs TRBV11-2 and TRBJ1-1; TRBD1 matches 9 bases. The CDR3 extends over 12 amino acids. Germline V gene lookup returns CDR1 SGHAT and CDR2 FQNNGV. V lost 5 bases, J lost 11 bases, and 6 bases stayed unmatched. CDR3 protein: CASSTRTGDAFF. The DNA for the CDR3 is TGTGCCAGCAGCACAAGGACAGGGGATGCTTTCTTT. The full variable domain, its missing parts supplied by reference TRBV11-2 and TRBJ1-1, is EAGVAQSPRYKIIEKRQSVAFWCNPISGHATLYWYQQILGQGPKLLIQFQNNGVVDDSQLPKDRFSAERLKGVDSTLKIQPAKLEDSAVYLCASSTRTGDAFFGQGTRLTVV.

The V call is TRBV28, the J call TRBJ1-1, with TRBD1 matching 12 bases. Losses at the gene ends were 8 bases for V and 5 bases for J; bases not matched to a gene: 9. The CDR3 is 15 residues long. Germline V gives CDR1 MDHEN, CDR2 SYDVKM. Here the CDR3 reads CASPPGTGGETEAFF. CDR3 nucleotide sequence: TGTGCCAGCCCTCCCGGGACAGGGGGCGAAACTGAAGCTTTCTTT.

This chain joins TRBV18 and TRBJ2-1; TRBD1 agrees at 7 bases. The CDR3 is 16 residues long. Germline lookup yields CDR1 KGHSH and CDR2 LQKENI. Losses at the gene ends were 3 bases for V and 2 bases for J; bases not matched to a gene: 7. CDR3 DNA: TGTGCCAGCTCACCGCTGACAGGGTTCCCCTACAATGAGCAGTTCTTC. Its translation is CASSPLTGFPYNEQFF.

The chain combines TRBV11-2 with TRBJ2-7; the D gene is possibly TRBD2 (6 bases). Germline V lookup: CDR1 SGHAT, CDR2 FQNNGV. Trimming cost V 6 bases and J 3 bases, with 12 bases left between them. The CDR3 totals 13 residues. The CDR3 spells CASSGGAVYEQYF. In DNA, the CDR3 is TGTGCCAGCAGTGGCGGGGCCGTCTACGAGCAGTACTTC. The full variable domain, its missing parts supplied by reference TRBV11-2 and TRBJ2-7, is EAGVAQSPRYKIIEKRQSVAFWCNPISGHATLYWYQQILGQGPKLLIQFQNNGVVDDSQLPKDRFSAERLKGVDSTLKIQPAKLEDSAVYLCASSGGAVYEQYFGPGTRLTVT.

J is TRBJ2-7 and V is TRBV7-9; D may be TRBD1 (6 bases). CDR1 SEHNR and CDR2 FQNEAQ come from the germline V gene (reference sequence). Trimming left V 5 bases short and J 3 bases short, with 11 bases between. The CDR3 is 13 residues long. The CDR3 sequence: CASSRGTHYEQYF. DNA for the CDR3: TGTGCCAGCAGCAGAGGGACACACTACGAGCAGTACTTC.

V usage is TRBV18 and J usage is TRBJ2-1; tentatively, D is TRBD2 (6 bases). The CDR3 spans 13 residues. Trimming removed 3 bases from V and 8 bases from J, with 11 bases in between. The germline CDR1 and CDR2 sequences are KGHSH and LQKENI. Here the CDR3 DNA reads TGTGCCAGCTCACCTACTAGGAGGGATGAGCAGTTCTTC. Residues: CASSPTRRDEQFF.

The V call is TRBV23-1, the J call TRBJ2-2; 8 nucleotides match TRBD2. TRBV23-1 is noted as an ORF with a role that remains uncertain. The length of the CDR3 is 13 residues. The junction had 2 bases not matched to a gene; V was cut back by 6 bases and J by 5 bases. The CDR3 here is CASRERETGELFF. In DNA form, the CDR3 reads TGCGCCAGCAGGGAGCGGGAGACCGGGGAGCTGTTTTTT.

V usage is TRBV5-4 and J usage is TRBJ2-3, with D perhaps TRBD1 (5 bases). The CDR3 is 13 residues long. V shed 4 bases and J shed 1 base, with 7 bases lying between them. Germline-derived CDR1 and CDR2 are SGHNT and YYREEE (reference sequence). CDR3 protein: CASSLTGTDTQYF. The DNA for the CDR3 is TGTGCCAGCAGCCTGACAGGCACAGATACGCAGTATTTT. Looking up the rest from reference TRBV5-4 and TRBJ2-3 gives the full variable domain: ETGVTQSPTHLIKTRGQQVTLRCSSQSGHNTVSWYQQALGQGPQFIFQYYREEENGRGNFPPRFSGLQFPNYSSELNVNALELDDSALYLCASSLTGTDTQYFGPGTRLTVL.

This chain connects TRBV7-3 to TRBJ1-1; no clear D gene. With 4 bases removed from V and 1 base from J, the gap between germline ends came to 10 bases. The CDR3 loop spans 14 amino acids. Germline CDR1 and CDR2: SGHTA and FQGTGA. CDR3 region: CASSSAGPNTEAFF. In DNA, the CDR3 is TGTGCCAGCAGCTCAGCGGGTCCGAACACTGAAGCTTTCTTT. The complete variable domain, with remaining parts taken from reference TRBV7-3 and TRBJ1-1, reads GAGVSQTPSNKVTEKGKYVELRCDPISGHTALYWYRQSLGQGPEFLIYFQGTGAADDSGLPNDRFFAVRPEGSVSTLKIQRTERGDSAVYLCASSSAGPNTEAFFGQGTRLTVV.

The chain uses TRBV7-3 and TRBJ1-1, with D hard to call. Germline loops: CDR1 SGHTA, CDR2 FQGTGA. V was pared by 1 base and J by 2 bases, with 8 bases between. The CDR3 covers 14 residues. The CDR3 sequence: CASSLNPGNTEAFF. CDR3 DNA: TGTGCCAGCAGCTTAAATCCAGGTAACACTGAAGCTTTCTTT.

V is TRBV7-2 and J is TRBJ2-5; the match to TRBD1 covers 10 bases. The CDR3 contains 15 residues. Per the germline V gene, CDR1 is SGHTA and CDR2 is FQGNSA. Losses at the gene ends were 5 bases for V and 4 bases for J; bases not matched to a gene: 7. CDR3 DNA: TGTGCCAGCAGCACAACCGGGACAGGGGCAGAGACCCAGTACTTC. This sequence encodes CASSTTGTGAETQYF.

Here the CDR3 DNA reads TGTGCCAGCAGCTCCCCGGGACTAGCTGGTGGGCTCACCGGGGAGCTGTTTTTT. Residues: CASSSPGLAGGLTGELFF. This chain joins TRBV7-9 and TRBJ2-2; 9 bases map to TRBD2. V was pared by 4 bases and J by 4 bases, with 13 bases of the junction left unmatched. There are 18 residues in the CDR3. Germline loops: CDR1 SEHNR, CDR2 FQNEAQ (reference sequence).

This chain connects TRBV6-5 to TRBJ1-4; 11 nucleotides agree with TRBD1. From germline, CDR1 is MNHEY and CDR2 SVGAGI. The CDR3 runs to 15 residues. V shed 7 bases and J 10 bases; nucleotides not matched to a gene: 11. CDR3 DNA: TGTGCCAGCAACCAACGGTCCGGGACAGGGGGAAAACTGTTTTTT. Translating it yields CASNQRSGTGGKLFF.